The 11 T cell receptor beta chains given below trace back to one sample, sequenced in a study of tumor-infiltrating lymphocytes in primary liver carcinoma. Co-extraction yielded RNA and DNA from around 20-30 mg of unsorted bulk tissue. The template, 450 to 650 ng total RNA, yielded TCR beta cDNA made with a constant-region primer. Researchers made the TCR beta libraries by running three nested multiplex PCR rounds with slightly modified ARM-PCR. Each of the first two PCR rounds ran roughly 9 cycles with TRBV1-TRBV30 forward and C-beta reverse primers. A single record per CDR3 protein comes from TCRdb applying MiXCR to the multiplex PCR reads. The sample consists of tens of thousands of distinct CDR3 sequences, around 70% of them appearing once. The sequencing input was liver tumor tissue from sampling region 2. Subset defined: tumor region T2, inferior pole. These receptor sequences come from a man between 35 and 55 years old with primary liver carcinoma and hepatitis B virus infection.

This clonotype was counted ten times or more. V is TRBV30 and J is TRBJ2-5, with unresolved D. Germline V gene sequence: CDR1 GTSNPN, CDR2 SVGIG (reference sequence). V was pared by 1 base and J by 1 base, with 7 bases between. The CDR3 contains 13 residues. The CDR3 DNA reads TGTGCCTGGAGTGGCGAAGTCCAAGAGACCCAGTACTTC. Protein: CAWSGEVQETQYF.

Concerning this clonotype itself: One junction end disagrees with the germline gene, perhaps due to a read error. V gene TRBV14 combines with J gene TRBJ1-6; TRBD1 is a possible D gene (6 bases). Germline loops: CDR1 SGHDN, CDR2 FVKESK. This CDR3 has 14 amino acids. The CDR3: CAGSHSGENSPLNF. CDR3 coding DNA: TGTGCCGGCAGCCACTCAGGGGAAAATTCACCCCTCAATTTT.

The rearrangement links TRBV28 to TRBJ1-1; 7 positions match TRBD1. The V gene's germline CDR1 is MDHEN and CDR2 SYDVKM. Trimming removed 10 bases from V and 7 bases from J; junction bases left unmatched: 9. CDR3 size: 12 residues. The CDR3 sequence is CANRLTGDEAFF. In nucleotides, the CDR3 is TGTGCCAACAGGCTCACAGGGGATGAAGCTTTCTTT. The full variable domain, in which reference TRBV28 and TRBJ1-1 provide the parts outside the CDR3, is DVKVTQSSRYLVKRTGEKVFLECVQDMDHENMFWYRQDPGLGLRLIYFSYDVKMKEKGDIPEGYSVSREKKERFSLILESASTNQTSMYLCANRLTGDEAFFGQGTRLTVV.

In the case of this clonotype: Because the CDR3 is missing its conserved closing phenylalanine or tryptophan, this is likely a read error. The rearrangement joins TRBV11-1 to TRBJ2-7; 8 bases are a match to TRBD1. The CDR3 extends over 15 amino acids. Looked up from germline, CDR1 is SGHAT and CDR2 is FQDESV (reference sequence). This chain's CDR3 is CASSSLPGGAYEQYS. The DNA of the CDR3 is TGTGCCAGCAGCTCGCTTCCAGGGGGCGCCTATGAGCAGTACTCG.

This chain connects TRBV28 to TRBJ2-7, with D perhaps TRBD1 (5 bases). Germline loops: CDR1 MDHEN, CDR2 SYDVKM. The ends were cut back, 4 bases at V and 7 bases at J, with 14 bases in the middle. The CDR3 runs to 13 residues. The CDR3 DNA reads TGTGCCAGCAGTTGTGGGGCGTGGTATGAGCAGTACTTC. Translated: CASSCGAWYEQYF.

The chain has TRBV5-1 and TRBJ1-1; 9 nucleotides match TRBD1. Germline CDR1 SGHRS, CDR2 YFSETQ. This CDR3 has 14 amino acids. With 4 bases clipped from V and 5 bases from J, the junction kept 6 bases outside the gene matches. The CDR3: CASSPTGGYTEAFF. CDR3 nucleotides: TGCGCCAGCAGCCCCACAGGGGGCTATACTGAAGCTTTCTTT.

Notes on this clonotype: The junction and the germline gene differ at one end; a read error may be behind it. V usage is TRBV11-3 and J usage is TRBJ1-1, with D possibly matching TRBD1 (5 bases). Germline V gene data show CDR1 as SGHNT and CDR2 as YENEEA. The CDR3 spans 13 residues. The CDR3 region is CTSSTGLIIEAFF. The CDR3 DNA is TGTACCAGCAGCACAGGTTTGATCATTGAAGCTTTCTTT.

Notes on this clonotype: Germline is not matched at one junction end, which may reflect a read error. The chain has TRBV16 and TRBJ1-2; D gene uncertain. Germline V lookup: CDR1 KGHSY, CDR2 FQNENV. This CDR3 has 14 residues. The CDR3 reads CACSQSVAGYGYTF. The CDR3 nucleotides are TGTGCCTGCAGCCAATCGGTAGCGGGGTATGGCTACACCTTC.

Notes on this clonotype: One junction end disagrees with the germline gene, perhaps due to a read error. The gene calls are TRBV29-1 and TRBJ1-4; 8 bases are shared with TRBD1. Germline CDR1 reads SQVTM; CDR2 reads ANQGSEA. The CDR3 totals 14 residues. As DNA, the CDR3 is TGTAGTACTTCTGGACAGGGACATTATGAAAAACTGACTTTT. Its translation: CSTSGQGHYEKLTF.

Comments on this clonotype: The junction shows a germline mismatch at one end, possibly a read error. The J gene is TRBJ2-1, the V gene TRBV5-1, with D unresolved. The germline CDR1 and CDR2 sequences are SGHRS and YFSETQ. This CDR3 has 15 amino acids. DNA of the CDR3: TGCACCAGCAACTCAGACACGAGCTCCTACAATGAGCAGTTCTTC. Protein product: CTSNSDTSSYNEQFF. Using reference TRBV5-1 and TRBJ2-1 for the parts outside the CDR3, the full variable domain is KAGVTQTPRYLIKTRGQQVTLSCSPISGHRSVSWYQQTPGQGLQFLFEYFSETQRNKGNFPGRFSGRQFSNSRSEMNVSTLELGDSALYLCTSNSDTSSYNEQFFGPGTRLTVL.

Notes on this clonotype: No conserved phenylalanine or tryptophan is present at the end of the CDR3, so a read error is the likely explanation. No DNA is shown, since the ends of the CDR3 on it are uncertain; the CDR3 is the one TCRdb lists. The chain joins TRBV29-1 to TRBJ1-1; whether TRBD1, the table's D call, matches the DNA was not checked. The V gene's germline CDR1 is SQVTM and CDR2 ANQGSEA. The CDR3 spans 12 residues, counting both ends. CDR3 loop: CGVGTGMTEAFI.